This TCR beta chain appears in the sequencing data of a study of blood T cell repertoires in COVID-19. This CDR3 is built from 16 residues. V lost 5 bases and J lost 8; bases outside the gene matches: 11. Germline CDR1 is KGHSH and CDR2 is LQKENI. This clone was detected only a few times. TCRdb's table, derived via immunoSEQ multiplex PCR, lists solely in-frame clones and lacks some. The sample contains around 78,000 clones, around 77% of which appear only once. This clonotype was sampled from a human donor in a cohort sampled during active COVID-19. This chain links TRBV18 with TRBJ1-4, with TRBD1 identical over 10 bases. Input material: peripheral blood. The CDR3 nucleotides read TGTGCCAGCTCATCGAACTCCGGGACAGGGGAGGAAAAACTGTTTTTT. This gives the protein CASSSNSGTGEEKLFF.